These T cell receptor beta chains were read from a single sample in a study of cytomegalovirus exposure and HLA in healthy donors. Here immunoSEQ multiplex PCR was the method, and the copy in TCRdb shows in-frame clones only, minus some. Among about 92,000 clones listed, 81% were seen once. Sequencing was performed on PBMCs. The receptors were gathered from a girl under 10 years old in good health and CMV-seropositive. The CDR3 runs from the conserved cysteine through the conserved F or W. The D gene is left open where the match is weak. Expanded clones are given a class, and other clones once, few, many or no size at all.

>TRBJ2-7|TRBV7-9|TRBD2|.
CASSEGGRVEQYF
TGTGCCAGCTCAGAGGGAGGGCGGGTCGAGCAGTACTTC
>TRBJ2-3|TRBV6-5|TRBD2|few
CASSSTSGSHHTQYF
TGTGCCAGCAGCTCTACTAGCGGGAGTCATCATACGCAGTATTTT
>TRBJ1-1|TRBV13|TRBD1|.
CASSHGTGHTEAFF
TGTGCCAGCAGCCACGGGACAGGACACACTGAAGCTTTCTTT
>TRBJ2-1|TRBV4-3|.|.
CASSQVYFSGAYNEQFF
TGCGCCAGCAGCCAAGTGTACTTCTCAGGGGCCTACAATGAGCAGTTCTTC
>TRBJ1-5|TRBV27|.|once
CASSLSTVGQPQHF
TGTGCCAGCAGTTTATCGACGGTCGGGCAGCCCCAGCATTTT
>TRBJ2-7|TRBV5-8|.|.
CASSLDGVGTGSYEQYF
TGTGCCAGCAGCTTGGACGGGGTTGGCACCGGATCCTACGAGCAGTACTTC
>TRBJ2-1|TRBV7-6|TRBD2|.
CASSRTSGPYNEQFF
TGTGCCAGCAGCCGCACTAGCGGTCCCTACAATGAGCAGTTCTTC
>TRBJ2-1|TRBV6-5|.|once
CASSYSDSNNEQFF
TGTGCCAGCAGTTACTCGGACAGCAACAATGAGCAGTTCTTC
>TRBJ2-5|TRBV30|.|.
CAWSAHPGETQYF
TGTGCCTGGAGTGCTCACCCCGGGGAGACCCAGTACTTC
>TRBJ2-3|TRBV27|.|.
CASSFFRGRTDTQYF
TGTGCCAGCAGTTTTTTCAGGGGTCGAACAGATACGCAGTATTTT
>TRBJ1-3|TRBV7-9|.|.
CASSYDSNSGNTIYF
TGTGCCAGCAGCTATGACAGTAACTCTGGAAACACCATATATTTT
>TRBJ1-2|TRBV7-9|.|.
CASSSDFYGYTF
TGTGCCAGCAGCTCGGACTTCTATGGCTACACCTTC
>TRBJ2-1|TRBV9|.|.
CASSVKGATGEWEQFF
TGTGCCAGCAGCGTAAAAGGGGCGACGGGGGAGTGGGAGCAGTTCTTC
>TRBJ2-1|TRBV5-1|.|.
CASSLIGQEQFF
TGCGCCAGCAGCTTGATCGGACAGGAGCAGTTCTTC
>TRBJ2-7|TRBV28|TRBD2|.
CASSLPASGGREQYF
TGTGCCAGCAGTTTACCTGCCTCGGGGGGGCGCGAGCAGTACTTC
>TRBJ2-1|TRBV28|.|.
CASSLGQGPYNEQFF
TGTGCCAGCAGTTTGGGGCAGGGTCCTTACAATGAGCAGTTCTTC
>TRBJ2-7|TRBV29-1|TRBD1|once
CSVEEGQGLDEQYF
TGCAGCGTTGAGGAAGGACAGGGACTGGACGAGCAGTACTTC
>TRBJ1-1|TRBV7-2|TRBD1|.
CASSSDRATEAFF
TGTGCCAGCAGCTCGGACAGGGCCACTGAAGCTTTCTTT
>TRBJ1-2|TRBV9|.|.
CASSVGTSLNYGYTF
TGTGCCAGCAGCGTAGGGACAAGCCTTAACTATGGCTACACCTTC
>TRBJ2-1|TRBV6-5|TRBD1|once
CASSYGDRTTKLFF
TGTGCCAGCAGTTACGGGGACAGGACTACAAAACTGTTCTTC
>TRBJ1-1|TRBV28|.|.
CASSLYRAGTEAFF
TGTGCCAGCAGCCTCTACCGGGCGGGCACTGAAGCTTTCTTT
>TRBJ2-5|TRBV7-2|.|.
CASSLLGARETQYF
TGTGCCAGCAGCTTACTGGGGGCTCGGGAGACCCAGTACTTC
>TRBJ2-1|TRBV5-4|TRBD2|.
CASSLMGLAEYGAFF
TGTGCCAGCAGCTTGATGGGACTAGCGGAATACGGGGCGTTCTTC
>TRBJ1-2|TRBV28|TRBD1|few
CASSPGTEYYGYTF
TGTGCCAGCAGTCCCGGGACAGAGTACTATGGCTACACCTTC
>TRBJ2-7|TRBV5-1|TRBD2|few
CASSSGGTTYEQYF
TGCGCCAGCAGCTCTGGAGGGACTACCTACGAGCAGTACTTC
>TRBJ1-5|TRBV19|.|few
CASSPDSFWPQHF
TGTGCCAGTAGTCCGGACAGCTTTTGGCCCCAGCATTTT
>TRBJ1-4|TRBV28|.|.
CASSGGTGIEKLFF
TGTGCCAGCAGTGGTGGAACAGGGATTGAAAAACTGTTTTTT
>TRBJ1-3|TRBV9|.|.
CASSTRDQDSSGNTIYF
TGTGCCAGCAGCACTAGGGATCAGGATTCCTCTGGAAACACCATATATTTT
>TRBJ2-3|TRBV7-2|.|.
CASGDLATGEVDTQYF
TGTGCCAGCGGAGACCTAGCAACGGGAGAAGTTGATACGCAGTATTTT
>TRBJ1-1|TRBV5-1|.|few
CASSLRGGNTEAFF
TGCGCCAGCAGCCTCCGAGGGGGGAACACTGAAGCTTTCTTT
>TRBJ2-7|TRBV4-1|.|.
CASSQILDREYEQYF
TGCGCCAGCAGCCAAATTCTCGACAGAGAATACGAGCAGTACTTC